The next 17 T cell receptor beta chains were all read from a single sample in a study of blood T cells in healthy people across ages. Then a second PCR, running roughly 7 to 11 cycles, was carried out with a sample-barcoded 5' primer and a J-beta primer mix. In TCRdb, the 5' RACE reads were re-called with MiXCR into one record per CDR3 protein. In the table there are about 1.5 million distinct CDR3 sequences, around 42% of which are singletons. What was sequenced was blood. The receptors come from a woman aged 18-35 years in good health.

The V gene is TRBV7-9, the J gene TRBJ2-2, with a tentative D call TRBD2 (6 bases). The germline gives CDR1 SEHNR, CDR2 FQNEAQ (reference sequence). CDR3 length: 13 residues. With 5 bases removed from V and 6 bases from J, the gap between germline ends came to 10 bases. The CDR3, as DNA: TGTGCCAGCAGCCCGGGACTCCCCGGGGAGCTGTTTTTT. Amino acids: CASSPGLPGELFF.

A few counts support this clonotype. This sequence joins TRBV12-5 and TRBJ1-1, with D maybe TRBD1 (6 bases). The CDR3 is 14 amino acids. From germline, CDR1 is LGHNT and CDR2 FRNRAP. Trimming cost V 9 bases and J 1 base, with 15 bases left between them. The CDR3 DNA sequence: TGTGCTAGCGCCGGGGGGCTGGAGAACACTGAAGCTTTCTTT. Translated, it gives CASAGGLENTEAFF.

The chain links TRBV21-1 to TRBJ2-5; the listed D gene, TRBD1, was not tested against the DNA. TRBJ2-7 matches the DNA end more closely, so the J call is doubtful. TRBV21-1 is given as a pseudogene. The CDR3 loop spans 15 amino acids. The CDR3 here is CASSKGESGECEQYF. In DNA, the CDR3 is TGTGCCAGCAGCAAAGGTGAATCAGGGGAGTGCGAGCAGTACTTC.

Only a few counts were recorded for this clonotype. The CDR3 loop reads CASSLRGPMETQYF. CDR3 nucleotides: TGTGCCAGCAGTTTAAGGGGCCCGATGGAGACCCAGTACTTC. The rearrangement uses TRBV27 and TRBJ2-5; tentative D call: TRBD1 (5 bases). Trimming stripped 2 bases from V and 5 bases from J, with 12 bases between. CDR3 length: 14 amino acids. Per the germline V gene, CDR1 is MNHEY and CDR2 is SMNVEV (reference sequence).

V and J are TRBV10-1 and TRBJ1-1; tentative D call: TRBD1 (5 bases). V was clipped by 3 bases and J by 1 base, with 18 bases between them. CDR1 WNHNN and CDR2 SYGVQD come from the germline V gene (reference sequence). This CDR3 spans 17 amino acids. CDR3 nucleotide sequence: TGCGCCAGCAGTGACCGGAGGGGTAGCACGGAGAACACTGAAGCTTTCTTT. Protein sequence: CASSDRRGSTENTEAFF.

This rearrangement joins TRBV19 to TRBJ2-3; TRBD1 agrees at 7 bases. Germline loops: CDR1 LNHDA, CDR2 SQIVND (reference sequence). The CDR3 totals 17 residues. The V segment lost 9 bases and the J segment 2 bases; nucleotides outside the gene matches: 17. The CDR3 region has the DNA TGTGCCAGCGGTAGAACTACCGGGACAGCCTACACAGATACGCAGTATTTT. Its protein is CASGRTTGTAYTDTQYF. The full variable domain, with the rest looked up from reference TRBV19 and TRBJ2-3, is DGGITQSPKYLFRKEGQNVTLSCEQNLNHDAMYWYRQDPGQGLRLIYYSQIVNDFQKGDIAEGYSVSREKKESFPLTVTSAQKNPTAFYLCASGRTTGTAYTDTQYFGPGTRLTVL.

This clonotype was seen only a few times. The J gene is TRBJ2-1, the V gene TRBV20-1; D uncertain. The germline V gene encodes CDR1 DFQATT and CDR2 SNEGSKA (reference sequence). CDR3 length: 10 amino acids. V lost 3 bases and J lost 14, with 11 bases in between. DNA for the CDR3: TGCAGTGCTAGCAGTCTCGAGGAGTTCTTC. Translating it yields CSASSLEEFF.

The chain has TRBV5-1 and TRBJ2-7; 7 bases map to TRBD1. In germline, CDR1 is SGHRS, CDR2 YFSETQ. The junction had 10 bases not matched to a gene; V was cut back by 4 bases and J by 3 bases. The CDR3 covers 15 residues. CDR3 nucleotide sequence: TGCGCCAGCAGCCCAACCGGGACAGTTGGCTACGAGCAGTACTTC. Its protein is CASSPTGTVGYEQYF.

This clonotype was seen more than once but under ten times. The chain joins TRBV27 to TRBJ2-5; D is perhaps TRBD2 (5 bases). Near its end, the DNA agrees better with TRBJ2-7, so the J call may be wrong. Germline V gene data show CDR1 as MNHEY and CDR2 as SMNVEV (reference sequence). CDR3 length equals 13 residues. This CDR3 is CAVSRTGVDEQYF. The CDR3 DNA sequence: TGTGCCGTATCCAGGACTGGGGTCGACGAGCAGTACTTC.

This clonotype was observed a handful of times. The genes are TRBV28 and TRBJ2-7; 7 bases fit TRBD1. Trimming removed 8 bases from V and 4 bases from J; junction bases left unmatched: 8. The CDR3 has 13 amino acids. The germline gives CDR1 MDHEN, CDR2 SYDVKM. The CDR3: CASQQGSYYEQYF. As DNA, the CDR3 is TGTGCCAGCCAACAGGGGTCATATTACGAGCAGTACTTC. The full variable domain, completed using reference TRBV28 and TRBJ2-7, is DVKVTQSSRYLVKRTGEKVFLECVQDMDHENMFWYRQDPGLGLRLIYFSYDVKMKEKGDIPEGYSVSREKKERFSLILESASTNQTSMYLCASQQGSYYEQYFGPGTRLTVT.

This clonotype was detected a few times. The genes are TRBV27 and TRBJ2-3; the D is unclear. CDR1 MNHEY and CDR2 SMNVEV come from the germline V gene (reference sequence). Trimming cost V 2 bases and J 6 bases, with 12 bases left between them. The CDR3 totals 14 residues. The CDR3 is CASSLPTHPDTQYF. CDR3 DNA sequence: TGTGCCAGCAGTTTACCAACACACCCTGATACGCAGTATTTT.

This clonotype was observed once. The CDR3 nucleotides are TGCGCCAGCAGCCCCACCACCGGGACAGCGAACACCGGGGAGCTGTTTTTT. Protein sequence: CASSPTTGTANTGELFF. The chain is built from TRBV5-1 and TRBJ2-2, with 7 bases matching TRBD1. Germline CDR1 is SGHRS and CDR2 is YFSETQ. Unmatched junction bases numbered 9, after V lost 4 bases and J lost 0 bases. The CDR3 runs 17 residues.

The rearrangement uses TRBV4-1 and TRBJ1-1; possibly TRBD1 for D (6 bases). The CDR3 is made up of 18 amino acids. Trimming shortened V by 0 bases and J by 1 base, and 18 bases separated the two germline ends. Germline V gene data show CDR1 as MGHRA and CDR2 as YSYEKL. In DNA, the CDR3 is TGCGCCAGCAGCCAAGATACTGGGACACTAGGAGGGAACACTGAAGCTTTCTTT. Encoded protein: CASSQDTGTLGGNTEAFF.

This clonotype has a handful of counts. The chain links TRBV5-1 to TRBJ1-5, with D perhaps TRBD1 (6 bases). The CDR3 length is 15 residues. Germline V gene lookup returns CDR1 SGHRS and CDR2 YFSETQ. Trimming removed 4 bases at V and 3 bases at J, with 14 bases between. CDR3 in DNA: TGCGCCAGCAGCCCGGGGGGGGCCGTCAATCAGCCCCAGCATTTT. Residues: CASSPGGAVNQPQHF.

V and J are TRBV10-1 and TRBJ2-3; 8 bases are shared with TRBD1. CDR1 and CDR2 (germline): WNHNN, SYGVQD (reference sequence). CDR3 size: 16 residues. V lost 2 bases and J lost 3; bases outside the gene matches: 7. The CDR3 protein is CASSERTGPGTDTQYF. CDR3 DNA sequence: TGCGCCAGCAGTGAGAGGACAGGGCCCGGGACAGATACGCAGTATTTT.

This sequence joins TRBV20-1 and TRBJ2-1, with a tentative D call TRBD1 (5 bases). The J call may be mistaken, given a closer DNA end match to TRBJ2-7. CDR3 size: 14 residues. Per the germline V gene, CDR1 is DFQATT and CDR2 is SNEGSKA (reference sequence). CDR3 residues: CSAGAPDSSYEQYF. The CDR3 bases are TGCAGTGCTGGAGCCCCAGACAGCTCCTACGAGCAGTACTTC.

Remarks on this clonotype: A much larger clone is a single base away; this may be a read error. The chain carries TRBV6-5 and TRBJ2-7; D is uncertain. Germline V lookup: CDR1 MNHEY, CDR2 SVGAGI. The CDR3 has 14 amino acids. Here the CDR3 reads CAGSYFGISYEQYF. The CDR3 coding sequence is TGTGCCGGCAGTTACTTCGGAATTTCCTACGAGCAGTACTTC.